This T cell receptor (beta chain) emerged from a study of T cell changes during pregnancy in multiple sclerosis. This CDR3 spans 12 amino acids. Trimming took 3 bases from V and 5 from J, leaving 8 bases between them. Germline CDR1 is SQVTM and CDR2 is ANQGSEA. The protocol was immunoSEQ multiplex PCR, while the TCRdb copy is restricted to in-frame clones and leaves out a portion. Of about 110,000 clones listed, approximately 90% are singletons. Here the sequenced sample was peripheral blood, taken after pregnancy. This sequence originates from a female donor with multiple sclerosis, enrolled in a pregnancy study. The rearrangement joins TRBV29-1 to TRBJ2-1; D gene unclear. CDR3 sequence (DNA): TGCAGCGTTGATGGCCTGGACAATGAGCAGTTCTTC. It translates to CSVDGLDNEQFF.